Listed below are T cell receptor beta chains from one sample, sequenced in a study of a mutant IDH1 vaccine in newly diagnosed glioma. Sequenced by immunoSEQ multiplex PCR; TCRdb stores in-frame clones only, minus some. The data hold about 67,000 clones, with around four fifths observed a single time. Specimen: peripheral blood mononuclear cells (PBMCs), collected from a glioma patient treated with radiotherapy, temozolomide or both. The receptors shown here come from a woman under 30 with glioma. Some clones in this sample may be carry-over from other donors' samples. The CDR3 runs from the conserved cysteine through the conserved F or W. D genes are given only for firm matches. Only some rows state a clone size, as once, few, many or a class for expanded clones.

TRBJ1-2 | - | - | TRBV21-1 | CASRDRIRFGSSGYTF | TGTGCCAGCAGAGATCGTATCCGCTTTGGCAGTTCTGGCTACACCTTC
TRBJ1-5 | - | once | TRBV27 | CASLTPGQPQHF | TGTGCCAGCTTAACTCCTGGACAGCCCCAGCATTTT
TRBJ1-1 | TRBD1 | - | TRBV6-6 | CASSYGRQGANLVAFF | TGTGCCAGCAGTTACGGAAGACAGGGGGCTAATTTGGTAGCTTTCTTT
TRBJ2-2 | TRBD2 | - | TRBV7-2 | CASSLLAGGRFTGELFF | TGTGCCAGCAGCTTGCTAGCGGGGGGGCGGTTTACCGGGGAGCTGTTTTTT
TRBJ1-2 | TRBD1 | few | TRBV5-6 | CASSYRGSDYGYTF | TGTGCCAGCAGCTACAGGGGATCGGACTATGGCTACACCTTC
TRBJ2-3 | TRBD2 | - | TRBV6-1 | CASSELAGASTDTQYF | TGTGCCAGCAGTGAACTAGCGGGGGCTAGCACAGATACGCAGTATTTT
TRBJ2-7 | - | - | TRBV12-5 | CASGLDSYEQYF | TGTGCTAGTGGTTTGGACTCCTACGAGCAGTACTTC
TRBJ2-3 | - | - | TRBV19 | CASSIGGGGTDTQYF | TGTGCCAGTAGTATAGGTGGAGGGGGAACAGATACGCAGTATTTT
TRBJ2-7 | TRBD1 | - | TRBV19 | CASSSYPSTGAMYEQYF | TGTGCCAGTAGTTCCTACCCGTCGACAGGGGCAATGTACGAGCAGTACTTC
TRBJ1-1 | TRBD1 | - | TRBV9 | CASSSGTAEAFF | TGTGCCAGCAGCTCTGGGACAGCCGAAGCTTTCTTT
TRBJ2-1 | - | - | TRBV14 | CASSQPRRSYNEQFF | TGTGCCAGCAGCCAACCTCGGCGGTCCTACAATGAGCAGTTCTTC
TRBJ1-5 | - | - | TRBV6-1 | CASSEVPRGWQPQHF | TGTGCCAGCAGTGAAGTCCCCAGGGGCTGGCAGCCCCAGCATTTT
TRBJ1-2 | - | once | TRBV5-4 | CASSLSGDGYTF | TGTGCCAGCAGCTTGTCGGGGGATGGCTACACCTTC
TRBJ2-7 | TRBD2 | - | TRBV5-1 | CASSSSGRAYEQYF | TGCGCCAGCAGCTCTAGCGGGAGGGCTTACGAGCAGTACTTC
TRBJ1-4 | TRBD1 | - | TRBV5-4 | CASSLEGTVGEKLFF | TGTGCCAGCAGCTTGGAAGGGACAGTCGGTGAAAAACTGTTTTTT
TRBJ2-7 | TRBD2 | - | TRBV7-6 | CASSRWGMTSGGSYEQYF | TGTGCCAGCAGCCGTTGGGGAATGACTAGCGGAGGGTCCTACGAGCAGTACTTC
TRBJ1-6 | - | - | TRBV19 | CASSGGGLRNSPLHF | TGTGCCAGTAGCGGCGGGGGGCTGAGGAATTCACCCCTCCACTTT